The rows below give T cell receptor beta chains drawn from one sample of a study of cytomegalovirus exposure and HLA in healthy donors. The method was immunoSEQ multiplex PCR; TCRdb's version includes in-frame clones alone and lacks a portion of them. This table has about 130,000 clones, over 70% appearing once. Sequencing input: PBMCs. These receptors were taken from a woman in her forties in good health and CMV-seronegative. CDR3s include the opening cysteine and the closing phenylalanine or tryptophan. A D gene is named only where the DNA matches it firmly. A clone size is listed for some rows: how often the clone was seen (once, few, many), or a class if it is expanded.

J gene | clone size | D gene | V gene | CDR3 protein | CDR3 DNA
TRBJ2-1 | . | . | TRBV29-1 | CSVEDLESSYNEQFF | TGCAGCGTTGAAGACCTGGAGAGCTCCTACAATGAGCAGTTCTTC
TRBJ1-1 | . | TRBD1 | TRBV27 | CASYPDRVSTEAFF | TGTGCCAGTTATCCGGACAGGGTCAGCACTGAAGCTTTCTTT
TRBJ2-5 | . | TRBD2 | TRBV5-1 | CASSPGLAFQETQYF | TGCGCCAGCAGCCCGGGACTAGCGTTCCAAGAGACCCAGTACTTC
TRBJ2-3 | . | TRBD2 | TRBV19 | CASTLRGLVGTDTQYF | TGTGCCAGTACCCTGCGGGGGTTGGTTGGCACAGATACGCAGTATTTT
TRBJ1-2 | once | . | TRBV6-5 | CASSLGGADGYTF | TGTGCCAGCAGCCTTGGGGGGGCGGATGGCTACACCTTC
TRBJ2-5 | . | TRBD2 | TRBV9 | CASSPRLAGGPETQYF | TGTGCCAGCAGCCCAAGACTAGCGGGGGGGCCAGAGACCCAGTACTTC
TRBJ1-3 | . | TRBD1 | TRBV6-5 | CASYRDRGGNTIYF | TGTGCCAGCTACAGGGACAGAGGAGGAAACACCATATATTTT
TRBJ1-1 | . | . | TRBV6-5 | CASSYWQGDTEAFF | TGTGCCAGCAGTTATTGGCAGGGCGACACTGAAGCTTTCTTT
TRBJ2-2 | . | TRBD1 | TRBV6-6 | CAGSYSGTGPTGELFF | TGTGCCGGCAGTTACTCCGGGACAGGTCCCACCGGGGAGCTGTTTTTT
TRBJ2-7 | . | TRBD1 | TRBV19 | CASSIAQGDYEQYF | TGTGCCAGTAGTATAGCTCAGGGGGACTACGAGCAGTACTTC
TRBJ2-7 | . | TRBD2 | TRBV4-3 | CASSQGQAGVYEQYF | TGCGCCAGCAGCCAAGGGCAAGCGGGGGTCTACGAGCAGTACTTC
TRBJ2-7 | . | TRBD1 | TRBV4-2 | CASSQDSGRQGPTYEQYF | TGTGCCAGCAGCCAAGATTCTGGTCGACAGGGGCCGACCTACGAGCAGTACTTC
TRBJ2-2 | . | . | TRBV4-3 | CASSQDRFGGDPTGELFF | TGCGCCAGCAGCCAAGATCGATTCGGGGGAGACCCCACCGGGGAGCTGTTTTTT
TRBJ1-1 | . | TRBD1 | TRBV11-1 | CASRGQTMNTEAFF | TGTGCCAGTAGGGGACAGACCATGAACACTGAAGCTTTCTTT
TRBJ2-7 | . | TRBD1 | TRBV7-9 | CASSSLDRGYEQYF | TGTGCCAGCAGCTCCCTGGACAGGGGCTACGAGCAGTACTTC
TRBJ1-2 | . | . | TRBV6-1 | CASSGAGIYGYTF | TGTGCCAGCAGTGGCGCGGGGATTTATGGCTACACCTTC
TRBJ1-1 | . | . | TRBV5-1 | CASSWTADTEAFF | TGCGCCAGCAGCTGGACAGCTGACACTGAAGCTTTCTTT
TRBJ1-5 | few | TRBD1 | TRBV6-5 | CASRAGGRGNQPQHF | TGTGCCAGCAGGGCAGGGGGCAGGGGCAATCAGCCCCAGCATTTT
TRBJ1-6 | . | TRBD1 | TRBV27 | CASSPRDRENSPLHF | TGTGCCAGCAGTCCCCGGGACAGGGAGAATTCACCCCTCCACTTT
TRBJ1-6 | . | . | TRBV19 | CASGEAYNSPLHF | TGTGCCAGTGGCGAGGCCTATAATTCACCCCTCCACTTT
TRBJ2-7 | . | TRBD2 | TRBV19 | CASSLGPVGPAGIYEQYF | TGTGCCAGTAGTTTGGGACCCGTTGGTCCAGCGGGGATCTACGAGCAGTACTTC
TRBJ2-1 | . | TRBD1 | TRBV10-3 | CASGTGKYNEQFF | TGTGCTAGTGGGACAGGGAAGTACAATGAGCAGTTCTTC
TRBJ1-3 | . | . | TRBV9 | CASSEDQNSGNTIYF | TGTGCCAGCAGCGAAGATCAGAACTCTGGAAACACCATATATTTT
TRBJ2-7 | . | . | TRBV27 | CASSTDSSYEQYF | TGTGCCAGTTCGACAGATTCCTCCTACGAGCAGTACTTC
TRBJ2-1 | few | . | TRBV6-1 | CASSEASVSSYNEQFF | TGTGCCAGCAGTGAAGCGTCCGTGAGCTCCTACAATGAGCAGTTCTTC
TRBJ1-5 | . | TRBD1 | TRBV4-2 | CASSQTGTGGAGQPQHF | TGTGCCAGCAGCCAAACCGGGACAGGGGGCGCAGGTCAGCCCCAGCATTTT
TRBJ1-2 | . | . | TRBV7-2 | CASSLHAGDGYTF | TGTGCCAGCAGCCTGCATGCGGGGGATGGCTACACCTTC
TRBJ2-7 | . | . | TRBV5-6 | CASSFLRDFPEQYF | TGTGCCAGCAGCTTTTTAAGGGACTTCCCCGAGCAGTACTTC
TRBJ2-7 | . | . | TRBV14 | CASSQEQGRAYEQYF | TGTGCCAGCAGCCAAGAACAGGGTCGGGCGTACGAGCAGTACTTC
TRBJ1-2 | . | TRBD1 | TRBV6-5 | CASSYVDRPPHGYTF | TGTGCCAGCAGTTACGTGGACAGGCCTCCTCATGGCTACACCTTC
TRBJ2-3 | . | TRBD2 | TRBV5-4 | CAMKASGSADTQYF | TGTGCCATGAAGGCCAGCGGGAGCGCAGATACGCAGTATTTT
TRBJ2-2 | . | TRBD2 | TRBV11-2 | CASSRRGWVAGDTGELFF | TGTGCCAGCAGCCGCCGGGGGTGGGTAGCGGGAGACACCGGGGAGCTGTTTTTT
TRBJ1-6 | . | . | TRBV27 | CASSPMTIGDPANSPLHF | TGTGCCAGCAGTCCCATGACTATAGGCGACCCAGCTAATTCACCCCTCCACTTT
TRBJ2-7 | . | . | TRBV7-2 | CASSQGGPLLHF | TGTGCCAGCAGCCAGGGGGGCCCCTTGCTGCACTTC
TRBJ2-7 | . | . | TRBV7-9 | CASSQPDRPPYEQYF | TGTGCCAGCAGCCAGCCCGACAGGCCGCCTTACGAGCAGTACTTC
TRBJ2-7 | . | TRBD1 | TRBV18 | CASSPGQASRSEQYF | TGTGCCAGCTCACCCGGACAGGCCAGCCGGTCCGAGCAGTACTTC
TRBJ2-7 | . | TRBD2 | TRBV5-1 | CASSSSSGGQTYEQYF | TGCGCCAGCAGCTCAAGTAGCGGGGGGCAAACCTACGAGCAGTACTTC
TRBJ1-1 | . | . | TRBV7-9 | CASSIPNTGNTEAFF | TGTGCCAGCAGCATACCGAACACGGGGAACACTGAAGCTTTCTTT
TRBJ1-2 | . | . | TRBV2 | CASSLRRQSRDGYTF | TGTGCCAGCAGTCTAAGGAGGCAGTCCCGGGATGGCTACACCTTC
TRBJ2-2 | once | . | TRBV27 | CASGTQGDGELFF | TGTGCCAGCGGGACACAGGGAGACGGGGAGCTGTTTTTT
TRBJ2-3 | . | TRBD1 | TRBV4-1 | CASSLRQGPDTQYF | TGCGCCAGCAGCCTTCGACAGGGCCCAGATACGCAGTATTTT
TRBJ1-5 | . | TRBD1 | TRBV15 | CATSRDRTGGPLNQPQHF | TGTGCCACCAGCAGAGATCGGACAGGGGGCCCCCTCAATCAGCCCCAGCATTTT
TRBJ1-1 | . | . | TRBV27 | CASSFRAGVTEAFF | TGTGCCAGCAGTTTCCGGGCAGGGGTCACTGAAGCTTTCTTT
TRBJ2-7 | . | . | TRBV11-1 | CASSPSAGYEQYF | TGTGCCAGCAGCCCGAGCGCGGGCTACGAGCAGTACTTC
TRBJ2-3 | . | TRBD1 | TRBV5-1 | CASSLQGVTDTQYF | TGCGCCAGCAGCTTGCAGGGGGTGACAGATACGCAGTATTTT
TRBJ2-5 | few | TRBD2 | TRBV6-6 | CASSYFSGGGPLYF | TGTGCCAGCAGTTACTTCAGCGGGGGAGGACCTTTGTACTTC
TRBJ2-1 | . | TRBD2 | TRBV6-5 | CASSYFTSGDPGEQFF | TGTGCCAGCAGTTACTTCACTAGCGGGGACCCCGGGGAGCAGTTCTTC
TRBJ2-2 | . | TRBD2 | TRBV4-2 | CASSQPGGRPNTGELFF | TGTGCCAGCAGCCAACCTGGCGGGAGGCCGAACACCGGGGAGCTGTTTTTT